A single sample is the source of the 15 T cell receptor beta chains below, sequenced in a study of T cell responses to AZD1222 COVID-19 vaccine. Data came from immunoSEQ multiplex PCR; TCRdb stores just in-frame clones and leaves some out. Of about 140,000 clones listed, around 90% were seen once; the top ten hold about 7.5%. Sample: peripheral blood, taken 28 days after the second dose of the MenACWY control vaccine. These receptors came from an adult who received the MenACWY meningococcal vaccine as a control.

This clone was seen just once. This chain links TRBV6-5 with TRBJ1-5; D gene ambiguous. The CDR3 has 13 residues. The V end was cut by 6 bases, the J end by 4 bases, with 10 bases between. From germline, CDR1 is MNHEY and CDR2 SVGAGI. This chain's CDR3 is CASSAHRNQPQHF. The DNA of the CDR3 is TGTGCCAGCAGCGCCCACCGAAATCAGCCCCAGCATTTT.

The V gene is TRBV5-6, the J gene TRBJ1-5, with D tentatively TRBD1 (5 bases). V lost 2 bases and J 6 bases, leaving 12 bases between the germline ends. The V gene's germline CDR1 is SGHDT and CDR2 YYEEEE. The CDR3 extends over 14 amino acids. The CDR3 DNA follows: TGTGCCAGCAGCTTCCAGGGAGAAGGTCAGCCCCAGCATTTT. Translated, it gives CASSFQGEGQPQHF.

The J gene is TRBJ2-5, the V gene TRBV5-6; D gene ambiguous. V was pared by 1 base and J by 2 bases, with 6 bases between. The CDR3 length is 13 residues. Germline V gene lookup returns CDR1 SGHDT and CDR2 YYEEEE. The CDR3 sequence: CASSLTSQETQYF. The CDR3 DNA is TGTGCCAGCAGCTTGACATCGCAAGAGACCCAGTACTTC. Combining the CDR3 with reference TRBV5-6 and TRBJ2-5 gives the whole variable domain DAGVTQSPTHLIKTRGQQVTLRCSPKSGHDTVSWYQQALGQGPQFIFQYYEEEERQRGNFPDRFSGHQFPNYSSELNVNALLLGDSALYLCASSLTSQETQYFGPGTRLLVL.

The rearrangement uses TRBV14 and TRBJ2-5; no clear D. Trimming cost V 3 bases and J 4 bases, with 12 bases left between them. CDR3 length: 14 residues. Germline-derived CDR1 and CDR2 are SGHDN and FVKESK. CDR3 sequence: CASSQTSLRETQYF. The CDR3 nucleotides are TGTGCCAGCAGCCAGACCTCTCTCCGAGAGACCCAGTACTTC.

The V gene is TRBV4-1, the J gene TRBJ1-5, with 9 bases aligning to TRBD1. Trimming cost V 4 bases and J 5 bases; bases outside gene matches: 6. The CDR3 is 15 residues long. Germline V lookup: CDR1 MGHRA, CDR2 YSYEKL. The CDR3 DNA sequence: TGCGCCAGCAGCCCGGGGACAGGGTCCCATCAGCCCCAGCATTTT. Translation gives CASSPGTGSHQPQHF.

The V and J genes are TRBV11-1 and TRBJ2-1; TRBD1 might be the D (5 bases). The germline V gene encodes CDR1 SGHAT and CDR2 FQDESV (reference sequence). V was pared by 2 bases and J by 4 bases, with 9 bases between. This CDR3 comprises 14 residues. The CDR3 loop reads CASSLTGSYNEQFF. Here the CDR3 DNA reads TGTGCCAGCAGCTTAACAGGATCGTACAATGAGCAGTTCTTC.

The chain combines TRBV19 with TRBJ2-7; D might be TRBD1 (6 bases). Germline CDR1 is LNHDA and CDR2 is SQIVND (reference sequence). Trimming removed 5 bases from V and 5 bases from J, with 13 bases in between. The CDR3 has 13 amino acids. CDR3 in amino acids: CASSATGRNEQYF. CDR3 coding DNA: TGTGCCAGTAGTGCCACAGGGCGCAACGAGCAGTACTTC. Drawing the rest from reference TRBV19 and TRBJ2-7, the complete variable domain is DGGITQSPKYLFRKEGQNVTLSCEQNLNHDAMYWYRQDPGQGLRLIYYSQIVNDFQKGDIAEGYSVSREKKESFPLTVTSAQKNPTAFYLCASSATGRNEQYFGPGTRLTVT.

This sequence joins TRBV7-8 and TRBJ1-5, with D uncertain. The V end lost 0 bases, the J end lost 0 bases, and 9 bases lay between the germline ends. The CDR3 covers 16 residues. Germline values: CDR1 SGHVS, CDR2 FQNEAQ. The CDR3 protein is CASSLATPYSNQPQHF. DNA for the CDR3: TGTGCCAGCAGCTTAGCGACCCCGTATAGCAATCAGCCCCAGCATTTT.

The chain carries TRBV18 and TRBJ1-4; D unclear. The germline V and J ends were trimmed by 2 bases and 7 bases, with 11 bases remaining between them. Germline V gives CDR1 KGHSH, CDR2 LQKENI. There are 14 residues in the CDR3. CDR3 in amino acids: CASSPGSVGEKLFF. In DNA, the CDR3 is TGTGCCAGCTCACCAGGCTCGGTTGGTGAAAAACTGTTTTTT. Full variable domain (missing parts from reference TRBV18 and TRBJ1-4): NAGVMQNPRHLVRRRGQEARLRCSPMKGHSHVYWYRQLPEEGLKFMVYLQKENIIDESGMPKERFSAEFPKEGPSILRIQQVVRGDSAAYFCASSPGSVGEKLFFGSGTQLSVL.

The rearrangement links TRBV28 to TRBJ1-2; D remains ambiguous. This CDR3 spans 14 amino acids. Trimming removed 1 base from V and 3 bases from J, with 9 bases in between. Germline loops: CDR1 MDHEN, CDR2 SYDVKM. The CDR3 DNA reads TGTGCCAGCAGTTTATATGCGGCAGACTATGGCTACACCTTC. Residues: CASSLYAADYGYTF.

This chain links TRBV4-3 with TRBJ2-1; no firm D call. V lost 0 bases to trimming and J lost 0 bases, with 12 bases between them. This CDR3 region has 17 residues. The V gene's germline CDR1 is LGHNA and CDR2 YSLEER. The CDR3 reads CASSQDLPSSSYNEQFF. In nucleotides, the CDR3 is TGCGCCAGCAGCCAAGATTTGCCCTCGAGCTCCTACAATGAGCAGTTCTTC.

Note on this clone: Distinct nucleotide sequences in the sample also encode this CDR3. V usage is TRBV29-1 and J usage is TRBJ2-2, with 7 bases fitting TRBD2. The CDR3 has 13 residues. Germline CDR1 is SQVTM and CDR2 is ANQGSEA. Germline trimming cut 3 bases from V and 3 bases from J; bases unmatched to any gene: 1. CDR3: CSVDSGYTGELFF. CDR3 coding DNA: TGCAGCGTTGATAGCGGGTACACCGGGGAGCTGTTTTTT.

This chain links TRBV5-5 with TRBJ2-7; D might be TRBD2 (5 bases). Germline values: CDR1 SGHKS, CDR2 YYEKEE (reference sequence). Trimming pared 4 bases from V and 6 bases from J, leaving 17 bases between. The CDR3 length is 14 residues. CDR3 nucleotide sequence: TGTGCCAGCAGCGCGGGCCCGGATGTCGCCGAGCAGTACTTC. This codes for CASSAGPDVAEQYF.

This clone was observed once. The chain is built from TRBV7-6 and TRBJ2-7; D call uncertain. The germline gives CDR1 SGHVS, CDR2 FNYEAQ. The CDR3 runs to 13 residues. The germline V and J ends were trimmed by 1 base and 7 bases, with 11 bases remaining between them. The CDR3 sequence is CASSLVELGEQYF. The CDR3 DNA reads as TGTGCCAGCAGCTTAGTTGAGTTAGGGGAGCAGTACTTC.

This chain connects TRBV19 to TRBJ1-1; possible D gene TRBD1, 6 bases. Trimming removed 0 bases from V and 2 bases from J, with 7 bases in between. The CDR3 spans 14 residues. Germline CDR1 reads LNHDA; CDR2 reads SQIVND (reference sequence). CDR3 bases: TGTGCCAGTAGTATAGAGACAGGAAACACTGAAGCTTTCTTT. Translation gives CASSIETGNTEAFF. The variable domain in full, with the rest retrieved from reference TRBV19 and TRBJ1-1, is DGGITQSPKYLFRKEGQNVTLSCEQNLNHDAMYWYRQDPGQGLRLIYYSQIVNDFQKGDIAEGYSVSREKKESFPLTVTSAQKNPTAFYLCASSIETGNTEAFFGQGTRLTVV.